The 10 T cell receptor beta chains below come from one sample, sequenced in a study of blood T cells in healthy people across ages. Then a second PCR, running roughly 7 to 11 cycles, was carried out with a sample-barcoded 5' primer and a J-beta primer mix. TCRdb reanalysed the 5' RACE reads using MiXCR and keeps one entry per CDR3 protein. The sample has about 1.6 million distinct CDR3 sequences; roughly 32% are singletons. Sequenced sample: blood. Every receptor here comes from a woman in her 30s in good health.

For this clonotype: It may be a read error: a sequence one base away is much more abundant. CDR3 protein: CASSDSGGAYEQYF. In DNA, the CDR3 is TGTGCCAGCAGTGATAGCGGGGGGGCCTACGAGCAGTACTTC. This chain links TRBV25-1 with TRBJ2-7, with 11 bases matching TRBD2. The ends lost 3 bases at V and 2 bases at J; junction bases unmatched: 0. CDR3 size: 14 residues. Germline V gene data show CDR1 as MGHDK and CDR2 as SYGVNS.

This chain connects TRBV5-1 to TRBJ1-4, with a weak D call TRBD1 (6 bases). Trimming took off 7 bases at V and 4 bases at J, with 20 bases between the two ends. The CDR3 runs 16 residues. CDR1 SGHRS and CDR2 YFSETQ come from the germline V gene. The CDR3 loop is CASSISGAALNEKLFF. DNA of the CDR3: TGCGCCAGCTCTATATCAGGGGCCGCTCTTAATGAAAAACTGTTTTTT.

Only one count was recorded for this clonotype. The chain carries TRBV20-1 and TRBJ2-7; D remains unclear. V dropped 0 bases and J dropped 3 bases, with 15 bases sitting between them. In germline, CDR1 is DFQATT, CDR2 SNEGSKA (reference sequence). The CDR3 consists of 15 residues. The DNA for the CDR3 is TGCAGTGCTAGAGAGTTTTTGGGCAGAAACTACGAGCAGTACTTC. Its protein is CSAREFLGRNYEQYF.

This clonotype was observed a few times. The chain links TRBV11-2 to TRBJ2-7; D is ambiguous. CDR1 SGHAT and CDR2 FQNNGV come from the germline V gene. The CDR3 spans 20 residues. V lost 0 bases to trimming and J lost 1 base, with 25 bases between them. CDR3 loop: CASSLDLTDSSSSPSYEQYF. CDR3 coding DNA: TGTGCCAGCAGCTTAGATTTAACCGATTCGTCCTCTTCCCCTTCCTACGAGCAGTACTTC.

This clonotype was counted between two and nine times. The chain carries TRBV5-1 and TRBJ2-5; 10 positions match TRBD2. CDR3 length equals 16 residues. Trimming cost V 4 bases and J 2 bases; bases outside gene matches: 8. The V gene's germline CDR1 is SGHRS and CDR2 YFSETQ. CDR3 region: CASSLGLAASQETQYF. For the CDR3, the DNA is TGCGCCAGCAGCCTCGGACTAGCGGCTTCACAAGAGACCCAGTACTTC.

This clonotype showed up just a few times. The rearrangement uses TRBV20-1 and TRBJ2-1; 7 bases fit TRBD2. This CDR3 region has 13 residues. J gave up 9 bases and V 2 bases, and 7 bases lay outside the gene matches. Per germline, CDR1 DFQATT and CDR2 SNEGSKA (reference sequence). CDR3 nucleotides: TGCAGTGCTAGACGCGGGAGCGTCGGTGAGCAGTTCTTC. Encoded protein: CSARRGSVGEQFF.

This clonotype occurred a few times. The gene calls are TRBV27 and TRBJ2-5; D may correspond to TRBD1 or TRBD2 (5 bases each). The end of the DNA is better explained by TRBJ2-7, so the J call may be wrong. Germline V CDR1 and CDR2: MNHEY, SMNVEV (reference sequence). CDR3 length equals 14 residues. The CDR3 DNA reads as TGTGCCAGCAGCCCCGGGGCAGGGCTTGACGAGCAGTACTTC. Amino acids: CASSPGAGLDEQYF.

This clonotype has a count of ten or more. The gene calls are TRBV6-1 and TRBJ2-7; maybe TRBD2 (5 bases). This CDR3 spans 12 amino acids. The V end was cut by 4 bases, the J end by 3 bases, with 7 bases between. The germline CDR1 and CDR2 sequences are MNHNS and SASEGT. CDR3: CASSAGSYEQYF. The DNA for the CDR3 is TGTGCCAGCAGTGCGGGGAGCTACGAGCAGTACTTC.

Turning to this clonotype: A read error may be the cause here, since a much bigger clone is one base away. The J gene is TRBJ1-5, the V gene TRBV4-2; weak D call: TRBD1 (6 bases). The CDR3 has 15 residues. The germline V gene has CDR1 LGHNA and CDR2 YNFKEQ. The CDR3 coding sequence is TGTGCCAACAGCCCGGGGGGGGCAGGGAATCAGCCCCAGCATTTT. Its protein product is CANSPGGAGNQPQHF.

The CDR3 here is CASSLNIAGGYTGELFF. CDR3 sequence (DNA): TGTGCCAGCAGCTTGAACATAGCGGGGGGTTACACCGGGGAGCTGTTTTTT. The chain uses TRBV5-5 and TRBJ2-2; 10 bases agree with TRBD2. Germline values: CDR1 SGHKS, CDR2 YYEKEE (reference sequence). V shed 1 base and J 3 bases; nucleotides not matched to a gene: 6. The CDR3 contains 17 residues.